A selection of T cell receptor beta chains follows, all from one sample in a study of blood T cells in healthy people across ages. Using its own MiXCR run on the 5' RACE reads, TCRdb lists one record per CDR3 protein. The sample lists 1.5 million to 1.9 million distinct CDR3 sequences, under 55% seen once, with about 4% in the top ten. Sequencing used blood. The receptors come from a young woman in good health. Both conserved end residues are part of each CDR3. Each record gives: clone size, D gene, J gene, V gene, CDR3 protein, CDR3 DNA. A D gene is named only where the DNA matches it firmly. Size tells how often a clone was seen (once, few, many) or the class of an expanded clone, and some rows leave it out.

. | . | TRBJ2-5 | TRBV20-1 | CSVEAQETQYF | TGCAGTGTGGAGGCTCAAGAGACCCAGTACTTC
. | TRBD1 | TRBJ2-7 | TRBV27 | CASSLRPTGISYEQYF | TGTGCCAGCAGTCTCCGCCCGACAGGGATCTCCTACGAGCAGTACTTC
. | . | TRBJ2-1 | TRBV11-2 | CASSRPTSSYNEQFF | TGTGCCAGCAGCCGTCCTACGAGCTCCTACAATGAGCAGTTCTTC
. | . | TRBJ2-1 | TRBV6-2/TRBV6-3 | CASNPRRDLLNNEQFF | TGTGCCAGCAACCCACGCCGGGACTTACTAAACAATGAGCAGTTCTTC
. | . | TRBJ2-7 | TRBV2 | CASSVLGEQYF | TGTGCCAGCAGTGTGTTGGGGGAGCAGTACTTC
few | . | TRBJ2-3 | TRBV5-1 | CASSPGQWESHTQYF | TGCGCCAGCAGCCCTGGACAGTGGGAGTCCCATACGCAGTATTTT
. | TRBD2 | TRBJ2-1 | TRBV7-2 | CASSLTRLAGGSDNEQFF | TGTGCCAGCAGCTTAACGAGACTAGCGGGAGGGAGCGACAATGAGCAGTTCTTC
few | . | TRBJ2-3 | TRBV29-1 | CSVRPLLRDTQYF | TGCAGCGTGAGGCCCCTTCTAAGGGATACGCAGTATTTT
few | . | TRBJ2-3 | TRBV20-1 | CSILGASTDTQYF | TGCAGTATCTTAGGAGCTAGCACAGATACGCAGTATTTT
. | . | TRBJ2-5 | TRBV2 | CASSGGQSVSETQYF | TGTGCCAGCTCGGGGGGACAGTCGGTTTCCGAGACCCAGTACTTC
. | . | TRBJ1-1 | TRBV7-9 | CASSLHGGVNTEAFF | TGTGCCAGCAGCTTACATGGGGGAGTGAACACTGAAGCTTTCTTT
few | TRBD2 | TRBJ2-1 | TRBV7-6 | CASSFDKRDLYNEQFF | TGTGCCAGCAGCTTTGACAAGCGGGACCTATACAATGAGCAGTTCTTC
few | TRBD1 | TRBJ2-7 | TRBV20-1 | CSARSGTGFYEQYF | TGCAGTGCGCGCTCCGGGACAGGGTTCTACGAGCAGTACTTC
few | TRBD1 | TRBJ1-5 | TRBV20-1 | CSAKMTGRYQPQHF | TGCAGTGCTAAGATGACAGGGCGATATCAGCCCCAGCATTTT
few | TRBD1 | TRBJ1-1 | TRBV20-1 | CSARFGQGGRFTEAFF | TGCAGTGCTAGGTTCGGACAGGGAGGGCGGTTCACTGAAGCTTTCTTT
. | . | TRBJ1-1 | TRBV29-1 | CSVSRNTEAFF | TGCAGCGTTTCCCGGAACACTGAAGCTTTCTTT
. | TRBD1 | TRBJ1-5 | TRBV2 | CASSGGQGGQPQHF | TGTGCCAGCAGTGGCGGACAGGGAGGTCAGCCCCAGCATTTT
few | TRBD2 | TRBJ2-1 | TRBV20-1 | CSATLILAGRYNEQFF | TGCAGTGCTACCCTTATACTAGCGGGGAGATACAATGAGCAGTTCTTC
few | TRBD1 | TRBJ2-7 | TRBV29-1 | CSVGRGTGVHEQYF | TGCAGCGTTGGAAGGGGGACAGGGGTCCACGAGCAGTACTTC
once | . | TRBJ2-7 | TRBV27 | CASSPRGGGYYEQYF | TGTGCCAGCAGTCCTCGGGGAGGGGGATACTACGAGCAGTACTTC
. | TRBD2 | TRBJ2-1 | TRBV15 | CATSETSGLYNEQFF | TGTGCCACCAGCGAAACTAGCGGGTTATACAATGAGCAGTTCTTC
few | . | TRBJ2-2 | TRBV12-3/TRBV12-4 | CASSATTGNGNTGELFF | TGTGCCAGTAGTGCCACCACAGGGAATGGAAACACCGGGGAGCTGTTTTTT
. | . | TRBJ1-6 | TRBV20-1 | CSARRAGAYNSPLHF | TGCAGTGCTAGGAGGGCAGGGGCCTATAATTCACCCCTCCACTTT
few | . | TRBJ2-3 | TRBV7-9 | CASSLVTGTLGDTQYF | TGTGCCAGCAGCTTGGTCACCGGGACTTTGGGGGATACGCAGTATTTT
few | . | TRBJ2-3 | TRBV7-2 | CASSLFARGGGDTQYF | TGTGCCAGCAGCTTATTTGCGCGGGGTGGGGGAGATACGCAGTATTTT
. | . | TRBJ1-5 | TRBV27 | CASSSRQNNQPQHF | TGTGCCAGCAGTTCCAGACAGAACAATCAGCCCCAGCATTTT
once | . | TRBJ2-7 | TRBV7-2 | CASSQRRGHEQYF | TGTGCCAGCAGCCAACGACGGGGCCACGAGCAGTACTTC
. | . | TRBJ1-1 | TRBV11-2 | CASSAYRDRENTEAFF | TGTGCCAGCAGCGCTTACCGGGACCGAGAGAACACTGAAGCTTTCTTT
. | TRBD2 | TRBJ2-1 | TRBV7-3 | CASSQTSGEYNEQFF | TGTGCCAGCAGCCAGACTAGCGGGGAATACAATGAGCAGTTCTTC
. | . | TRBJ2-7 | TRBV18 | CASSRDGVEQYF | TGTGCCAGCTCACGTGACGGGGTCGAGCAGTACTTC
. | . | TRBJ2-7 | TRBV21-1 | CASSRRIWGFYEQYF | TGTGCCAGCAGCCGCCGAATTTGGGGATTTTACGAGCAGTACTTC
few | TRBD1 | TRBJ1-1 | TRBV29-1 | CSVGTGMDTEAFF | TGCAGCGTCGGGACAGGGATGGACACTGAAGCTTTCTTT
once | TRBD1 | TRBJ2-1 | TRBV18 | CASSPGDRVDEQFF | TGTGCCAGCTCACCAGGGGACAGGGTCGATGAGCAGTTCTTC
. | . | TRBJ1-2 | TRBV7-9 | CASSLGTAGFYGYTF | TGTGCCAGCAGCTTAGGGACGGCCGGTTTCTATGGCTACACCTTC
many | . | TRBJ2-3 | TRBV11-2 | CASSLAGSDTQYF | TGTGCCAGCAGCCTCGCGGGTTCGGATACGCAGTATTTT
. | . | TRBJ1-1 | TRBV12-3/TRBV12-4 | CASSSSRWTEAFF | TGTGCCAGCAGTTCCAGTAGGTGGACTGAAGCTTTCTTT
once | . | TRBJ1-4 | TRBV27 | CASRFPHWNATNKKLFF | TGTGCCAGCAGATTTCCGCACTGGAATGCGACTAATAAAAAACTGTTTTTT
. | . | TRBJ2-5 | TRBV4-1 | CASSQDPSWGTQYF | TGCGCCAGCAGCCAAGATCCGTCCTGGGGGACCCAGTACTTC
. | . | TRBJ2-6 | TRBV10-3 | CAIQGNGANVLTF | TGTGCCATCCAGGGAAATGGGGCCAACGTCCTGACTTTC